In its sample, the clone carrying this T cell receptor beta chain was seen once. Its antigen is still unknown. This specimen belongs to a study of vaccination effects on CD4 cells after COVID-19. General observations from the study: By a late point after vaccination, infection- and vaccine-induced clones had shrunk markedly through clonal contraction. Small numbers of convalescent patients limited the study. It also lacked early post-infection timepoints.

TCRdb's copy holds only in-frame clones and misses some; the assay was immunoSEQ multiplex PCR. Of approximately 30,000 clones in the sample, roughly 62% are singletons; the top ten hold approximately 29%. This CDR3 region has 16 residues. Germline CDR1 LNHDA, CDR2 SQIVND (reference sequence). The junction had 18 bases not matched to a gene; V was cut back by 7 bases and J by 8 bases. Sequencing in the ViraFEST assay came after antigen-specific CD4+ T cells had been expanded with viral peptide pools, which were used to stimulate PBMC. Cultured cells yielded isolated CD4+ T cells after 10 days. V is TRBV19 and J is TRBJ2-3; 7 positions agree with TRBD1. The origin of this receptor is a human donor who received a COVID-19 vaccine. The sequencing used CD4+ T cells from PBMCs cultured with HCoV-229E spike peptides, collected before COVID-19 vaccination. The CDR3 is CASTPFRGQNFGTQYF. The CDR3 DNA reads as TGTGCCAGTACTCCCTTTAGGGGGCAGAACTTTGGTACGCAGTATTTT. Together with reference TRBV19 and TRBJ2-3, the CDR3 gives the full variable domain: DGGITQSPKYLFRKEGQNVTLSCEQNLNHDAMYWYRQDPGQGLRLIYYSQIVNDFQKGDIAEGYSVSREKKESFPLTVTSAQKNPTAFYLCASTPFRGQNFGTQYFGPGTRLTVL.